The clone carrying this T cell receptor beta chain was counted once. The source of the sample is a study of T cell changes during pregnancy in multiple sclerosis. Profiled with immunoSEQ multiplex PCR; TCRdb holds only in-frame clones, not every one. Of about 43,000 clones in the sample, roughly 88% were seen once. The CDR3 has 14 amino acids. The germline CDR1 and CDR2 sequences are ENHRY and SYGVKD. Trimming removed 0 bases from V and 7 bases from J; junction bases left unmatched: 2. The specimen was peripheral blood, collected in the second trimester of pregnancy. This chain connects TRBV10-3 to TRBJ2-1; 8 nucleotides agree with TRBD2. This receptor was obtained from a female donor in good health, enrolled as a control in a pregnancy study. The CDR3 nucleotides are TGTGCCATCAGTGAGTCGGAGCGGGGGAATGAGCAGTTCTTC. Translation: CAISESERGNEQFF.